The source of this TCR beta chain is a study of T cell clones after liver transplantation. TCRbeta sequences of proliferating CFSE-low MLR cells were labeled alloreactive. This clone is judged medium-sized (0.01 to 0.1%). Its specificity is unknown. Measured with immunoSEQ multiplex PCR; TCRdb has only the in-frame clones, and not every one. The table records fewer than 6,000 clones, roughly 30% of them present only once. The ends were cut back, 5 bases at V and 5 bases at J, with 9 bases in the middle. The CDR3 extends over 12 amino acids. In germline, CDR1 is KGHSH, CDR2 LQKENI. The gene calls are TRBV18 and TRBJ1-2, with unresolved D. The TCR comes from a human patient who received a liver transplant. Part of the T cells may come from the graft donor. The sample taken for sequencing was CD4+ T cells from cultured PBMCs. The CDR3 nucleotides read TGTGCCAGCTCATTAGGGATGTATGGCTACACCTTC. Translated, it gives CASSLGMYGYTF.